These 20 T cell receptor beta chains originate from one sample sequenced in a study of long-term antiretroviral therapy in people with HIV. The immunoSEQ assay was v3.0, run at survey level. Libraries were prepared by immunoSEQ multiplex PCR; TCRdb keeps only in-frame clonotypes and omits some of them. The table has 34,000 or so clones, approximately 95% seen once. The specimen was unsorted PBMCs, collected 5 to 5.5 years after starting antiretroviral therapy. The receptors were gathered from a woman aged 45-65 years with HIV.

The V call is TRBV4-2, the J call TRBJ2-3; 9 nucleotides match TRBD2. The germline CDR1 and CDR2 sequences are LGHNA and YNFKEQ. The trim removed 0 bases at V and 2 bases at J, leaving 6 bases unmatched. The CDR3 totals 17 residues. CDR3 bases: TGTGCCAGCAGCCAAGACAGCGGGGGGCTCAACACAGATACGCAGTATTTT. Translated, it gives CASSQDSGGLNTDTQYF.

CDR3: CASRTSYEQYF. CDR3 nucleotides: TGTGCCAGCAGGACCTCCTACGAGCAGTACTTC. The chain employs TRBV27 and TRBJ2-7; D is uncertain. V gave up 6 bases and J gave up 0 bases, with 3 bases separating them. The length of the CDR3 is 11 residues. Germline CDR1 and CDR2: MNHEY and SMNVEV (reference sequence).

The chain employs TRBV29-1 and TRBJ2-1; D is unresolved. Per germline, CDR1 SQVTM and CDR2 ANQGSEA. The CDR3 is 13 amino acids. Trimming took off 4 bases at V and 2 bases at J, with 9 bases between the two ends. In DNA, the CDR3 is TGCAGCGTTGTCCCAGAGACCTACAATGAGCAGTTCTTC. Its translation: CSVVPETYNEQFF.

The V gene is TRBV11-2, the J gene TRBJ2-1; 13 nucleotides match TRBD2. Germline-derived CDR1 and CDR2 are SGHAT and FQNNGV. This CDR3 spans 15 amino acids. The ends lost 4 bases at V and 4 bases at J; junction bases unmatched: 1. CDR3 amino acids: CASSSLAGGYNEQFF. The DNA for the CDR3 is TGTGCCAGCAGCTCACTAGCGGGGGGGTACAATGAGCAGTTCTTC. The full variable domain, completed using reference TRBV11-2 and TRBJ2-1, is EAGVAQSPRYKIIEKRQSVAFWCNPISGHATLYWYQQILGQGPKLLIQFQNNGVVDDSQLPKDRFSAERLKGVDSTLKIQPAKLEDSAVYLCASSSLAGGYNEQFFGPGTRLTVL.

The chain uses TRBV12-5 and TRBJ2-1; the match to TRBD2 covers 7 bases. In germline, CDR1 is LGHNT, CDR2 FRNRAP. The CDR3 is 13 amino acids. V shed 2 bases, J shed 9 bases, and the junction held 4 bases outside the gene matches. CDR3 in amino acids: CASGLIGRGEQFF. CDR3 coding DNA: TGTGCTAGTGGTTTGATAGGGAGGGGTGAGCAGTTCTTC.

V and J are TRBV12-5 and TRBJ2-1, with D maybe TRBD2 (6 bases). V was clipped by 1 base and J by 7 bases, with 11 bases between them. CDR3 length: 14 residues. Germline loops: CDR1 LGHNT, CDR2 FRNRAP. DNA for the CDR3: TGTGCTAGTGGTTTGGGGCTAGCGCATAATGAGCAGTTCTTC. Residues: CASGLGLAHNEQFF. The whole variable domain, remainder taken from reference TRBV12-5 and TRBJ2-1, is DARVTQTPRHKVTEMGQEVTMRCQPILGHNTVFWYRQTMMQGLELLAYFRNRAPLDDSGMPKDRFSAEMPDATLATLKIQPSEPRDSAVYFCASGLGLAHNEQFFGPGTRLTVL.

This sequence joins TRBV30 and TRBJ1-2, with 9 bases lining up with TRBD1. The CDR3 spans 16 residues. Germline lookup yields CDR1 GTSNPN and CDR2 SVGIG (reference sequence). The V and J ends lost 0 bases and 10 bases, in that order; junction bases with no gene match: 15. CDR3 sequence reads: CAWSVDTGTGRIPYTF. CDR3 in DNA: TGTGCCTGGAGTGTAGACACCGGGACAGGGCGTATTCCCTACACCTTC.

This CDR3 reads CASSLSGDPYEQYF. The CDR3 DNA is TGTGCCAGCAGCTTATCGGGGGACCCCTACGAGCAGTACTTC. V is TRBV7-9 and J is TRBJ2-7; possibly TRBD2 for D (6 bases). Trimming shortened V by 2 bases and J by 2 bases, and 10 bases separated the two germline ends. The germline gives CDR1 SEHNR, CDR2 FQNEAQ (reference sequence). The CDR3 runs 14 residues.

The count of this clone is one. The CDR3 DNA is TGTGCCAGCAGCCCCGACGCCAATCAGCCCCAGCATTTT. It translates to CASSPDANQPQHF. The V gene is TRBV14, the J gene TRBJ1-5; no firm D call. Germline CDR1 and CDR2: SGHDN and FVKESK. Trimming took off 4 bases at V and 3 bases at J, with 7 bases between the two ends. The CDR3 sequence is 13 residues long.

This chain joins TRBV11-2 and TRBJ2-7, with D possibly TRBD1 on 6 matching bases. Germline values: CDR1 SGHAT, CDR2 FQNNGV. Trimming pared 5 bases from V and 3 bases from J, leaving 8 bases between. The CDR3 sequence is 12 residues long. The DNA of the CDR3 is TGTGCCAGCAGCATAGGGGGCTACGAGCAGTACTTC. Amino acids: CASSIGGYEQYF.

V usage is TRBV9 and J usage is TRBJ1-1, with 8 bases lining up with TRBD1. V gave up 7 bases and J gave up 3 bases; unmatched junction bases: 5. Germline CDR1 SGDLS, CDR2 YYNGEE. The CDR3 consists of 13 residues. The CDR3 nucleotides are TGTGCCAGCCAAAAACAGGGGGACACTGAAGCTTTCTTT. This translates into CASQKQGDTEAFF.

The chain uses TRBV9 and TRBJ2-3, with 7 bases fitting TRBD1. The V segment lost 0 bases and the J segment 2 bases; nucleotides outside the gene matches: 3. CDR3 length: 15 residues. Germline V CDR1 and CDR2: SGDLS, YYNGEE. The CDR3 sequence is CASSVGGTATDTQYF. Here the CDR3 DNA reads TGTGCCAGCAGCGTAGGAGGGACAGCCACAGATACGCAGTATTTT.

V is TRBV7-9 and J is TRBJ2-7, with 10 nucleotides matching TRBD2. The CDR3 is 15 residues long. J lost 1 base, V lost 7 bases, and 7 bases had no gene match. CDR1 and CDR2 (germline): SEHNR, FQNEAQ (reference sequence). The CDR3: CASISAGGQSYEQYF. CDR3 nucleotides: TGTGCCAGCATCTCAGCGGGGGGGCAATCCTACGAGCAGTACTTC.

V usage is TRBV6-5 and J usage is TRBJ2-7; perhaps TRBD2 as D (5 bases). This CDR3 comprises 14 residues. CDR1 and CDR2 from the germline V gene are MNHEY and SVGAGI. Trimming removed 3 bases at V and 6 bases at J, with 15 bases between. CDR3 bases: TGTGCCAGCAGTTATTCTTTGGCAACTAGCGAGCAGTACTTC. Protein sequence: CASSYSLATSEQYF.

The V call is TRBV5-1, the J call TRBJ2-3; the D is unclear. The CDR3 totals 16 residues. The germline V and J ends were trimmed by 4 bases and 3 bases, with 18 bases remaining between them. Germline CDR1 and CDR2: SGHRS and YFSETQ. The CDR3 region is CASSLGRTAATDTQYF. Here the CDR3 DNA reads TGCGCCAGCAGCCTGGGAAGGACGGCAGCAACAGATACGCAGTATTTT.

This clone has more than one count but fewer than ten. The chain joins TRBV9 to TRBJ1-6; a possible D gene is TRBD1 (5 bases). Germline loops: CDR1 SGDLS, CDR2 YYNGEE. Trimming stripped 4 bases from V and 7 bases from J, with 15 bases between. The CDR3 runs 15 residues. In DNA form, the CDR3 reads TGTGCCAGCAGCCCCGGGACCGGGAGGAATTCACCCCTCCACTTT. It specifies CASSPGTGRNSPLHF.

This chain uses TRBV5-8 with TRBJ2-3, with D perhaps matching TRBD2 (5 bases). This CDR3 comprises 13 residues. V was trimmed by 4 bases and J by 2 bases, leaving 8 bases between them. CDR1 and CDR2 (germline): SGHTS, YDEGEE. The CDR3 loop reads CASSGGNTDTQYF. The DNA for the CDR3 is TGTGCCAGCAGCGGAGGAAACACAGATACGCAGTATTTT.

This clone has just a few counts. This chain links TRBV4-1 with TRBJ2-2; D unclear. CDR3 length equals 18 residues. Germline V gives CDR1 MGHRA, CDR2 YSYEKL. Trimming removed 2 bases at V and 0 bases at J, with 16 bases between. In nucleotides, the CDR3 is TGCGCCAGCAGCCAAAATTTATTTGGGTTCGCGAACACCGGGGAGCTGTTTTTT. It translates to CASSQNLFGFANTGELFF.

The rearrangement joins TRBV2 to TRBJ2-7, with D perhaps TRBD1 or TRBD2 (5 bases each). Per germline, CDR1 SNHLY and CDR2 FYNNEI. This CDR3 region has 12 residues. Trimming pared 8 bases from V and 1 base from J, leaving 9 bases between. CDR3 loop: CASRGASYEQYF. Written as DNA, the CDR3 is TGTGCCAGCCGAGGGGCTTCCTACGAGCAGTACTTC. Full variable domain (rest looked up from reference TRBV2 and TRBJ2-7): EPEVTQTPSHQVTQMGQEVILRCVPISNHLYFYWYRQILGQKVEFLVSFYNNEISEKSEIFDDQFSVERPDGSNFTLKIRSTKLEDSAMYFCASRGASYEQYFGPGTRLTVT.

The V call is TRBV18, the J call TRBJ2-2, with D possibly TRBD2 on 7 matching bases. The germline gives CDR1 KGHSH, CDR2 LQKENI. Trimming removed 3 bases at V and 2 bases at J, with 19 bases between. The CDR3 contains 18 residues. The CDR3, as DNA: TGTGCCAGCTCACCCTACAGCGGGACACGATTAAACACCGGGGAGCTGTTTTTT. Translating it yields CASSPYSGTRLNTGELFF.